The 20 T cell receptor beta chains presented below share a single source sample, sequenced in a study of technical replicates of blood from several donors. Profiling relied on immunoSEQ multiplex PCR, and the TCRdb table lists in-frame clones only, not all of them. The table shows some 56,000 clones, with around 93% occurring only once. Sequencing was done on a sample of PBMCs. The source of these receptors is a human donor in good health. Some clones in this sample may be carry-over from other donors' samples.

V usage is TRBV7-9 and J usage is TRBJ2-5, with D possibly being TRBD1 (6 bases). The CDR3 covers 15 residues. Germline CDR1 and CDR2: SEHNR and FQNEAQ (reference sequence). The V end lost 3 bases, the J end lost 2 bases, and 13 bases lay between the germline ends. The CDR3 nucleotides read TGTGCCAGCAGCTTTGTCCGGGACAATCAAGAGACCCAGTACTTC. This codes for CASSFVRDNQETQYF.

CDR3 sequence (DNA): TGTGCCAGCAGTTACGGGGGGGAGACCCAGTACTTC. Its protein product is CASSYGGETQYF. The J gene is TRBJ2-5, the V gene TRBV6-6; D possibly corresponds to TRBD2 (6 bases). CDR3 length equals 12 residues. Trimming pared 2 bases from V and 5 bases from J, leaving 6 bases between. Germline loops: CDR1 MNHNY, CDR2 SVGAGI (reference sequence).

V is TRBV30 and J is TRBJ2-3, with D possibly being TRBD1 (6 bases). V was clipped by 0 bases and J by 4 bases, with 17 bases between them. CDR3 length: 16 amino acids. Germline V gene sequence: CDR1 GTSNPN, CDR2 SVGIG (reference sequence). The CDR3 here is CAWSVYQGSRADTQYF. The CDR3 nucleotides are TGTGCCTGGAGTGTTTATCAGGGGTCACGGGCAGATACGCAGTATTTT.

V usage is TRBV7-2 and J usage is TRBJ1-2; 8 bases agree with TRBD1. Per germline, CDR1 SGHTA and CDR2 FQGNSA. V lost 5 bases to trimming and J lost 5 bases; unmatched junction nucleotides: 4. The CDR3 is 13 residues long. The CDR3, as DNA: TGTGCCAGCAGCATGGACAGGGATTATGGCTACACCTTC. The encoded protein is CASSMDRDYGYTF.

This chain links TRBV2 with TRBJ2-1, with 9 bases fitting TRBD1. Germline V gene data show CDR1 as SNHLY and CDR2 as FYNNEI. Germline trimming cut 7 bases from V and 6 bases from J; bases unmatched to any gene: 7. The CDR3 loop spans 14 amino acids. The CDR3 here is CASTSGTGFNEQFF. DNA for the CDR3: TGTGCCAGCACGTCCGGGACAGGGTTCAATGAGCAGTTCTTC.

V gene TRBV21-1 combines with J gene TRBJ2-7; the listed D gene, TRBD1, was not tested against the DNA. TRBV21-1 is listed as a pseudogene. The CDR3 length is 16 residues. The CDR3 loop reads CAIPPGQGAGAYEQYF. The CDR3 nucleotides are TGTGCCATCCCGCCAGGACAGGGGGCGGGGGCCTACGAGCAGTACTTC.

V usage is TRBV4-3 and J usage is TRBJ2-2; no reliable D call. Germline loops: CDR1 LGHNA, CDR2 YSLEER. The CDR3 runs 15 residues. V was trimmed by 2 bases and J by 4 bases, leaving 11 bases between them. CDR3 sequence reads: CASSQIVFVTGELFF. The CDR3 nucleotides are TGCGCCAGCAGCCAAATTGTTTTCGTCACCGGGGAGCTGTTTTTT.

The chain uses TRBV6-5 and TRBJ2-1; TRBD1 aligns across 9 bases. The trim removed 2 bases at V and 4 bases at J, leaving 3 bases unmatched. The CDR3 loop spans 15 amino acids. CDR1 MNHEY and CDR2 SVGAGI come from the germline V gene. CDR3 in amino acids: CASSYRGQGYNEQFF. The DNA for the CDR3 is TGTGCCAGCAGTTACAGAGGACAGGGGTACAATGAGCAGTTCTTC.

This clone was seen a single time. The rearrangement joins TRBV11-2 to TRBJ2-7, with 11 bases fitting TRBD2. J gave up 1 base and V 3 bases, and 5 bases lay outside the gene matches. Looked up from germline, CDR1 is SGHAT and CDR2 is FQNNGV. The CDR3 is 16 residues long. CDR3 protein: CASSFQTSGKSYEQYF. Here the CDR3 DNA reads TGTGCCAGCAGCTTCCAGACTAGCGGGAAATCCTACGAGCAGTACTTC. The whole variable domain, filled in from reference TRBV11-2 and TRBJ2-7, reads EAGVAQSPRYKIIEKRQSVAFWCNPISGHATLYWYQQILGQGPKLLIQFQNNGVVDDSQLPKDRFSAERLKGVDSTLKIQPAKLEDSAVYLCASSFQTSGKSYEQYFGPGTRLTVT.

The chain uses TRBV5-1 and TRBJ2-7; 10 positions agree with TRBD2. The germline CDR1 and CDR2 sequences are SGHRS and YFSETQ. Trimming cost V 4 bases and J 0 bases; bases outside gene matches: 7. The CDR3 contains 16 residues. In nucleotides, the CDR3 is TGCGCCAGCAGCGGCTTCCTAGCGGGGGACTCCTACGAGCAGTACTTC. This sequence encodes CASSGFLAGDSYEQYF.

This chain connects TRBV5-6 to TRBJ1-1; D not resolved. The germline gives CDR1 SGHDT, CDR2 YYEEEE. Trimming took 0 bases from V and 1 from J, leaving 4 bases between them. The length of the CDR3 is 13 residues. The CDR3 region has the DNA TGTGCCAGCAGCTTGGTAGCGAACACTGAAGCTTTCTTT. Its translation: CASSLVANTEAFF.

The V gene is TRBV29-1, the J gene TRBJ2-1; 15 nucleotides line up with TRBD2. This CDR3 has 16 amino acids. V was clipped by 6 bases and J by 0 bases; unmatched bases: 3. Germline V gene lookup returns CDR1 SQVTM and CDR2 ANQGSEA. As DNA, the CDR3 is TGCAGCGTCGGGACTAGCGGGGGGAGCTCCTACAATGAGCAGTTCTTC. This translates into CSVGTSGGSSYNEQFF.

The rearrangement uses TRBV4-3 and TRBJ1-2, with D perhaps matching TRBD1 (6 bases). Germline CDR1 reads LGHNA; CDR2 reads YSLEER. The CDR3 has 14 amino acids. Trimming stripped 0 bases from V and 4 bases from J, with 9 bases between. CDR3 sequence reads: CASSQEPGVYGYTF. The CDR3 DNA is TGCGCCAGCAGCCAAGAACCAGGGGTCTATGGCTACACCTTC.

This clone was found once. V and J are TRBV7-2 and TRBJ1-5, with D unresolved. The V and J ends lost 2 bases and 2 bases respectively, with 4 bases between them. The CDR3 spans 13 residues. Per the germline V gene, CDR1 is SGHTA and CDR2 is FQGNSA. This CDR3 reads CASSLTGNQPQHF. The CDR3, as DNA: TGTGCCAGCAGCTTAACGGGCAATCAGCCCCAGCATTTT.

The chain joins TRBV6-6 to TRBJ1-2; no definite D call. CDR1 is MNHNY and CDR2 is SVGAGI in the germline V gene (reference sequence). V gave up 4 bases and J gave up 4 bases, with 10 bases separating them. The CDR3 has 13 amino acids. In nucleotides, the CDR3 is TGTGCCAGCAGTTCCGGAGTCTTCTATGGCTACACCTTC. This codes for CASSSGVFYGYTF.

The V gene is TRBV5-1, the J gene TRBJ2-1; 8 nucleotides agree with TRBD2. V was pared by 0 bases and J by 11 bases, with 13 bases of the junction left unmatched. The CDR3 has 16 residues. Germline V CDR1 and CDR2: SGHRS, YFSETQ. This CDR3 reads CASSLEGGRGAPQQFF. The CDR3, as DNA: TGCGCCAGCAGCTTGGAGGGTGGGCGGGGGGCCCCTCAGCAGTTCTTC.

The chain combines TRBV7-2 with TRBJ1-2; D is ambiguous. V gave up 5 bases and J gave up 7 bases, with 11 bases separating them. In germline, CDR1 is SGHTA, CDR2 FQGNSA. The CDR3 extends over 12 amino acids. CDR3 coding DNA: TGTGCCAGCAGCCCCGGGTGGAGTGGCTACACCTTC. It translates to CASSPGWSGYTF.

The genes are TRBV10-3 and TRBJ2-1; 7 positions match TRBD2. The V gene's germline CDR1 is ENHRY and CDR2 SYGVKD. The CDR3 loop spans 15 amino acids. V dropped 3 bases and J dropped 5; count of bases not matched to a gene: 7. The CDR3 DNA is TGTGCCATCAGTGATAGCGCTAGCGGCCACAATGAGCAGTTCTTC. Translation gives CAISDSASGHNEQFF.

V is TRBV18 and J is TRBJ1-3, with D perhaps TRBD1 (6 bases). The germline V gene encodes CDR1 KGHSH and CDR2 LQKENI. Trimming took off 5 bases at V and 0 bases at J, with 11 bases between the two ends. CDR3 length: 15 residues. The DNA of the CDR3 is TGTGCCAGCTCAGAACGAGGGGGCTCTGGAAACACCATATATTTT. Encoded protein: CASSERGGSGNTIYF. Combining the CDR3 with reference TRBV18 and TRBJ1-3 gives the whole variable domain NAGVMQNPRHLVRRRGQEARLRCSPMKGHSHVYWYRQLPEEGLKFMVYLQKENIIDESGMPKERFSAEFPKEGPSILRIQQVVRGDSAAYFCASSERGGSGNTIYFGEGSWLTVV.

CDR3 sequence reads: CASRYAGTGAYEQYF. CDR3 coding DNA: TGTGCCAGCAGATATGCCGGGACAGGGGCCTACGAGCAGTACTTC. V is TRBV5-6 and J is TRBJ2-7, with TRBD1 identical over 10 bases. The CDR3 is 15 amino acids. CDR1 SGHDT and CDR2 YYEEEE come from the germline V gene. The V gene end was trimmed by 5 bases and the J gene end by 2 bases; junction bases not matched to a gene: 7.